These 25 T cell receptor beta chains were all obtained from the same sample, sequenced in a study of blood T cell repertoires in COVID-19. The method was immunoSEQ multiplex PCR; TCRdb's version includes in-frame clones alone and lacks a portion of them. The sample yields approximately 100,000 clones, around nine tenths seen once. The sequencing sample was made of peripheral blood. The receptors were sampled from a human donor with acute or convalescent COVID-19. The donor label of this sample is uncertain.

The chain uses TRBV5-1 and TRBJ2-1; tentatively, D is TRBD1 (6 bases). Germline loops: CDR1 SGHRS, CDR2 YFSETQ. V shed 0 bases and J shed 7 bases, with 17 bases lying between them. The CDR3 has 16 residues. Written as DNA, the CDR3 is TGCGCCAGCAGCTTGGGTGGGGGCGAGATTATGAATGAGCAGTTCTTC. Translated, it gives CASSLGGGEIMNEQFF.

The V call is TRBV6-5, the J call TRBJ1-1, with TRBD1 matching over 9 bases. CDR1 and CDR2 from the germline V gene are MNHEY and SVGAGI. The CDR3 length is 15 residues. V lost 2 bases to trimming and J lost 3 bases; unmatched junction nucleotides: 4. The CDR3 DNA sequence: TGTGCCAGCAGTTACACCCGGACAGGGGACACTGAAGCTTTCTTT. Its protein product is CASSYTRTGDTEAFF.

V gene TRBV5-1 combines with J gene TRBJ2-3, with 8 positions matching TRBD1. The V gene's germline CDR1 is SGHRS and CDR2 YFSETQ. V dropped 2 bases and J dropped 3; count of bases not matched to a gene: 5. The length of the CDR3 is 15 residues. CDR3 nucleotides: TGCGCCAGCAGCTTTTTGACAGGGGCAACAGATACGCAGTATTTT. Its protein is CASSFLTGATDTQYF.

The V and J genes are TRBV19 and TRBJ1-1; D uncertain. Trimming took 6 bases from V and 0 from J, leaving 8 bases between them. CDR3 size: 13 residues. CDR1 and CDR2 (germline): LNHDA, SQIVND (reference sequence). CDR3 protein: CASSELMNTEAFF. The CDR3 DNA sequence: TGTGCCAGTAGCGAGCTCATGAACACTGAAGCTTTCTTT.

The chain has TRBV6-2 or TRBV6-3 and TRBJ1-6, with a possible D match to TRBD1 (6 bases). Germline CDR1 is MNHEY and CDR2 is SVGEGT. The CDR3 runs to 16 residues. The V and J ends lost 6 bases and 13 bases respectively, with 25 bases between them. CDR3 amino acids: CASSPTSWTVPSPLHF. DNA of the CDR3: TGTGCCAGCAGCCCTACCTCATGGACAGTCCCCTCTCCCCTCCACTTT.

The chain has TRBV7-9 and TRBJ2-7; the match to TRBD2 covers 11 bases. V trimming: 6 bases; J trimming: 4 bases; junction bases outside the gene matches: 8. The germline V gene has CDR1 SEHNR and CDR2 FQNEAQ (reference sequence). The CDR3 sequence is 15 residues long. CDR3 in amino acids: CASRYSGTSGYEQYF. The CDR3 nucleotides read TGTGCCAGCAGATATAGCGGGACTAGCGGATACGAGCAGTACTTC.

This clone has a single count. V gene TRBV4-3 combines with J gene TRBJ1-2, with 9 bases fitting TRBD1. The CDR3 is 15 residues long. Looked up from germline, CDR1 is LGHNA and CDR2 is YSLEER. V gave up 1 base and J gave up 0 bases; unmatched junction bases: 0. The CDR3 DNA reads as TGCGCCAGCAGCCAAGGGGACAGGGCTAACTATGGCTACACCTTC. It is translated as CASSQGDRANYGYTF.

This chain connects TRBV28 to TRBJ1-2; a possible D gene is TRBD1 (5 bases). There are 14 residues in the CDR3. Germline V gene sequence: CDR1 MDHEN, CDR2 SYDVKM. V was trimmed by 5 bases and J by 4 bases, leaving 14 bases between them. The CDR3 nucleotides read TGTGCCAGCAGTCAATACGACAGATCCTATGGCTACACCTTC. Its protein is CASSQYDRSYGYTF.

V gene TRBV28 combines with J gene TRBJ1-1; TRBD1 might be the D (5 bases). The germline V and J ends were trimmed by 2 bases and 3 bases, with 19 bases remaining between them. Germline CDR1 is MDHEN and CDR2 is SYDVKM. The CDR3 covers 17 residues. The CDR3 spells CASSLEDYRPPDTEAFF. In DNA form, the CDR3 reads TGTGCCAGCAGTTTAGAGGATTACAGGCCTCCCGACACTGAAGCTTTCTTT. The full variable domain, completed using reference TRBV28 and TRBJ1-1, is DVKVTQSSRYLVKRTGEKVFLECVQDMDHENMFWYRQDPGLGLRLIYFSYDVKMKEKGDIPEGYSVSREKKERFSLILESASTNQTSMYLCASSLEDYRPPDTEAFFGQGTRLTVV.

This clone was seen a handful of times. V gene TRBV3-1 (or the pseudogene TRBV3-2) combines with J gene TRBJ1-4, with TRBD1 identical over 10 bases. Germline CDR1 LGHDT, CDR2 YNNKEL (reference sequence). CDR3 length: 16 residues. The junction had 12 bases not matched to a gene; V was cut back by 4 bases and J by 10 bases. The CDR3 here is CASSPGLGQGIGKLFF. CDR3 DNA: TGTGCCAGCAGCCCCGGGTTGGGACAGGGGATCGGAAAACTGTTTTTT.

The V call is TRBV4-3, the J call TRBJ2-5; 8 bases align to TRBD2. There are 16 residues in the CDR3. The germline V gene has CDR1 LGHNA and CDR2 YSLEER. With 0 bases clipped from V and 4 bases from J, the junction kept 7 bases outside the gene matches. The CDR3 nucleotides read TGCGCCAGCAGCCAAGAGGTCGGGGGGGCTCGAGAGACCCAGTACTTC. This sequence encodes CASSQEVGGARETQYF.

The chain couples TRBV7-8 to TRBJ1-5; D might be TRBD1 (5 bases). Deletions cut 5 bases from V and 0 bases from J, with 23 bases between. Germline V gene data show CDR1 as SGHVS and CDR2 as FQNEAQ. The CDR3 is made up of 19 amino acids. CDR3: CASSLTWVGGIPSNQPQHF. CDR3 coding DNA: TGTGCCAGCAGCCTAACTTGGGTGGGGGGGATCCCTAGCAATCAGCCCCAGCATTTT.

The V and J genes are TRBV6-4 and TRBJ2-7, with D tentatively TRBD2 (6 bases). Germline-derived CDR1 and CDR2 are MRHNA and SNTAGT. The ends were cut back, 8 bases at V and 1 base at J, with 12 bases in the middle. The CDR3 covers 13 residues. The CDR3 region is CASLEGSSYEQYF. CDR3 sequence (DNA): TGTGCCAGCCTGGAGGGATCATCCTACGAGCAGTACTTC.

The chain employs TRBV19 and TRBJ1-3, with D maybe TRBD1 (6 bases). Germline lookup yields CDR1 LNHDA and CDR2 SQIVND (reference sequence). The CDR3 runs 14 residues. With 6 bases removed from V and 0 bases from J, the gap between germline ends came to 9 bases. CDR3 sequence (DNA): TGTGCCAGTAGCACAGGGAGCTCTGGAAACACCATATATTTT. Translated, it gives CASSTGSSGNTIYF.

The V gene is TRBV2, the J gene TRBJ1-5, with D possibly TRBD1 on 5 matching bases. The CDR3 extends over 14 amino acids. Trimming pared 7 bases from V and 2 bases from J, leaving 12 bases between. Germline values: CDR1 SNHLY, CDR2 FYNNEI. The CDR3 loop is CASKMDIGNQPQHF. DNA for the CDR3: TGTGCCAGCAAGATGGACATCGGCAATCAGCCCCAGCATTTT.

J is TRBJ2-1 and V is TRBV7-2; TRBD2 agrees at 12 bases. The CDR3 covers 16 residues. Trimming removed 2 bases from V and 5 bases from J; junction bases left unmatched: 4. Germline values: CDR1 SGHTA, CDR2 FQGNSA. The CDR3 reads CASSLLGLAGNNEQFF. The CDR3 DNA is TGTGCCAGCAGCTTACTCGGACTAGCGGGAAACAATGAGCAGTTCTTC.

The chain combines TRBV18 with TRBJ2-3; 8 nucleotides line up with TRBD1. This CDR3 spans 14 amino acids. In germline, CDR1 is KGHSH, CDR2 LQKENI. J was trimmed by 3 bases and V by 4 bases; bases with no gene match: 3. The CDR3 DNA reads TGTGCCAGCTCACGGGGACAGGTTACAGATACGCAGTATTTT. Translated: CASSRGQVTDTQYF. Looking up the rest from reference TRBV18 and TRBJ2-3 gives the full variable domain: NAGVMQNPRHLVRRRGQEARLRCSPMKGHSHVYWYRQLPEEGLKFMVYLQKENIIDESGMPKERFSAEFPKEGPSILRIQQVVRGDSAAYFCASSRGQVTDTQYFGPGTRLTVL.

The chain is built from TRBV27 and TRBJ2-5; possibly TRBD2 for D (5 bases). The CDR3 extends over 16 amino acids. Germline CDR1 and CDR2: MNHEY and SMNVEV (reference sequence). The V end was cut by 0 bases, the J end by 0 bases, with 11 bases between. The CDR3 reads CASSLSGLANQETQYF. The CDR3 DNA reads as TGTGCCAGCAGTTTATCGGGCCTAGCTAACCAAGAGACCCAGTACTTC.

The V and J genes are TRBV6-6 and TRBJ1-6; 8 bases map to TRBD1. V was clipped by 5 bases and J by 7 bases; unmatched bases: 10. The CDR3 loop spans 16 amino acids. Per the germline V gene, CDR1 is MNHNY and CDR2 is SVGAGI (reference sequence). CDR3 region: CASSRRIQGANSPLHF. DNA of the CDR3: TGTGCCAGCAGTCGAAGAATCCAGGGGGCGAATTCACCCCTCCACTTT.

V gene TRBV24-1 combines with J gene TRBJ2-7; 7 bases align to TRBD1. The germline V gene has CDR1 KGHDR and CDR2 SFDVKD. The CDR3 has 15 residues. V was pared by 6 bases and J by 4 bases, with 11 bases of the junction left unmatched. DNA for the CDR3: TGTGCCACCAGTTCCCCATCGACAGGGTGGTACGAGCAGTACTTC. Residues: CATSSPSTGWYEQYF.

CDR3 nucleotides: TGTGCCTTTTCCAGCGGTGAGCAGTTCTTC. Translated: CAFSSGEQFF. The chain recombines TRBV6-6 with TRBJ2-1; D possibly corresponds to TRBD2 (5 bases). The CDR3 has 10 residues. CDR1 is MNHNY, CDR2 SVGAGI, per germline (reference sequence). The V and J ends lost 11 bases and 9 bases respectively, with 11 bases between them.

Concerning this clone: Relative to the germline gene, one junction end is altered; a read error may explain this. V gene TRBV2 combines with J gene TRBJ1-4; D is perhaps TRBD1 (6 bases). The length of the CDR3 is 16 residues. CDR1 and CDR2 (germline): SNHLY, FYNNEI. CDR3 sequence (DNA): TGTGCCAGCAGGGAAGGACAGTCAGCAACTAATGAAAAACTGTTTTTT. Residues: CASREGQSATNEKLFF. Full variable domain (rest looked up from reference TRBV2 and TRBJ1-4): EPEVTQTPSHQVTQMGQEVILRCVPISNHLYFYWYRQILGQKVEFLVSFYNNEISEKSEIFDDQFSVERPDGSNFTLKIRSTKLEDSAMYFCASREGQSATNEKLFFGSGTQLSVL.

This chain uses TRBV7-6 with TRBJ2-1; TRBD1 is a possible D gene (6 bases). The CDR3 spans 15 residues. Germline V lookup: CDR1 SGHVS, CDR2 FNYEAQ. V lost 1 base, J lost 4 bases, and 11 bases lay in between. In DNA, the CDR3 is TGTGCCAGCAGCTTAGAGTGGGGGCCTTACAATGAGCAGTTCTTC. Translation: CASSLEWGPYNEQFF.

This clone is a singleton in its sample. This chain joins TRBV7-9 and TRBJ1-1; D is perhaps TRBD1 (5 bases). The CDR3 runs to 13 residues. Germline lookup yields CDR1 SEHNR and CDR2 FQNEAQ (reference sequence). V lost 6 bases and J 5 bases, leaving 13 bases between the germline ends. The CDR3 reads CASRSGLETEAFF. The DNA for the CDR3 is TGTGCCAGCAGGTCGGGACTCGAAACTGAAGCTTTCTTT. Full variable domain (rest looked up from reference TRBV7-9 and TRBJ1-1): DTGVSQNPRHKITKRGQNVTFRCDPISEHNRLYWYRQTLGQGPEFLTYFQNEAQLEKSRLLSDRFSAERPKGSFSTLEIQRTEQGDSAMYLCASRSGLETEAFFGQGTRLTVV.

The V and J genes are TRBV12-1 and TRBJ1-2; the listed D gene, TRBD1, was not tested against the DNA. TRBV12-1 counts as a pseudogene. This CDR3 contains 12 residues. CDR3 DNA sequence: TGTGCCAGCAGCCTCCCGACAGGTGGCTACACCTTC. Translated: CASSLPTGGYTF.